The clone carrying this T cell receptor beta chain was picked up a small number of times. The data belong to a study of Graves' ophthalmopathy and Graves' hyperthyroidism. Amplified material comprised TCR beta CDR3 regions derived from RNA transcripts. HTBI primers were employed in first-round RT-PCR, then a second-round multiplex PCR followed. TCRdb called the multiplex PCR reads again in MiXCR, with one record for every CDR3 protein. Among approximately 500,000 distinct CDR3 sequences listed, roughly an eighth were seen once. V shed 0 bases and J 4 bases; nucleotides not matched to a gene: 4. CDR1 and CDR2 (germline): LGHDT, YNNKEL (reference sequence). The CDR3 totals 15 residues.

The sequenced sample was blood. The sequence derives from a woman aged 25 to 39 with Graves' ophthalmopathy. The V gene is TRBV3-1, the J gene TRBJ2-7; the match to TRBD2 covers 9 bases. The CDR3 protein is CASSQDLTSGYEQYF. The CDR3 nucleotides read TGTGCCAGCAGCCAAGATCTAACTAGCGGGTACGAGCAGTACTTC.